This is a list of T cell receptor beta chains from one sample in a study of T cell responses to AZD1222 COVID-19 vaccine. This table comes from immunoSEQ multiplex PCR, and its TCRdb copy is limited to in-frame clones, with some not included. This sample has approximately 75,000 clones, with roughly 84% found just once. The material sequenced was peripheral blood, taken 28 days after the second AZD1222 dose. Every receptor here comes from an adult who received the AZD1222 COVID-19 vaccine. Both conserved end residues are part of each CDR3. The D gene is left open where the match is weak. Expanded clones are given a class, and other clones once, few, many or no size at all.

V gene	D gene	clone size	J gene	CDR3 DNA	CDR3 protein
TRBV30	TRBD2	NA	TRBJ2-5	TGTGCCTGGAGTGACCGACTAGCGTATCAAGAGACCCAGTACTTC	CAWSDRLAYQETQYF
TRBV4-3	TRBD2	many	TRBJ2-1	TGCGCCAGCAGCCGAACTAGCGGGCAGGACAATGAGCAGTTCTTC	CASSRTSGQDNEQFF
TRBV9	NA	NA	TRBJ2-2	TGTGCCAGCAGCGTAGTGGGGGCCGGGGAGCTGTTTTTT	CASSVVGAGELFF
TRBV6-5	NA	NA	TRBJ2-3	TGTGCCAGCAGCCCCGAGGGGGCAGATACGCAGTATTTT	CASSPEGADTQYF
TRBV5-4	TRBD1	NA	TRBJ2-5	TGTGCCAGCAGCATGAAGCGGACAGGGGAAGAGACCCAGTACTTC	CASSMKRTGEETQYF
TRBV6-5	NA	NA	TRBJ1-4	TGTGCCAGCATCACCTCGGGGGGGGCCAATGAAAAACTGTTTTTT	CASITSGGANEKLFF
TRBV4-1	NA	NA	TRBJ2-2	TGCGCCAGCAGCCAAGTAGGAGGCGCGGGATACACCGGGGAGCTGTTTTTT	CASSQVGGAGYTGELFF
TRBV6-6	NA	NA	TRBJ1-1	TGTGCCAGCAGTTACGAAACGGACGGTGAAGCTTTCTTT	CASSYETDGEAFF
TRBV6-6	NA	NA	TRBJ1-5	TGTGCCAGCAGCCGTTCCAACCTATATCAGCCCCAGCATTTT	CASSRSNLYQPQHF
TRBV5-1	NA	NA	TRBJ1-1	TGCGCCAGCAGCTTGTACACACCAACCAACACTGAAGCTTTCTTT	CASSLYTPTNTEAFF
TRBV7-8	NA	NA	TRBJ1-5	TGTGCCAGCAGCTTCGACATCAATCAGCCCCAGCATTTT	CASSFDINQPQHF
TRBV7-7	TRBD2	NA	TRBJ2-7	TGTGCTAGCAGCTTTGCTAGCGGGGCCTCCTACGAGCAGTACTTC	CASSFASGASYEQYF
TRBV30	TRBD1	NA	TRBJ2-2	TGTGCCTGGAGCCGGGACAGCAACACCGGGGAGCTGTTTTTT	CAWSRDSNTGELFF
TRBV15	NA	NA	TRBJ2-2	TGTGCCACCAGCAGGGGATGGGGGAGCAACACCGGGGAGCTGTTTTTT	CATSRGWGSNTGELFF
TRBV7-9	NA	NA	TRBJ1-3	TGTGCCAGCAGCCCCGGGGTGAGGGCTGGAAACACCATATATTTT	CASSPGVRAGNTIYF
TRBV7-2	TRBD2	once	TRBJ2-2	TGTGCCAGCAGCTTATTAAGCGGGGGTGGCACCGGGGAGCTGTTTTTT	CASSLLSGGGTGELFF
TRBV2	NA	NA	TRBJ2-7	TGTGCCAGCCTAGGACAGTCCTACGAGCAGTACTTC	CASLGQSYEQYF
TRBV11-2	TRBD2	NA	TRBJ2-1	TGTGCCAGTGGGTTGGCGGGGGGGTACAATGAGCAGTTCTTC	CASGLAGGYNEQFF
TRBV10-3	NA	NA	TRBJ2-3	TGTGCCATCAGCAAGACAGGGAGGGCAGATACGCAGTATTTT	CAISKTGRADTQYF
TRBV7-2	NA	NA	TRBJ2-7	TGTGCCAGCAGCTTCGGGGGGGGACAGTTTAGTTACGAGCAGTACTTC	CASSFGGGQFSYEQYF
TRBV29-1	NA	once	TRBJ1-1	TGCAGCGTTGAAGGGGGGATGAACACTGAAGCTTTCTTT	CSVEGGMNTEAFF
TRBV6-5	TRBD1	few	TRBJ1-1	TGTGCCAGCATACAGGGGGCGCGGAACACTGAAGCTTTCTTT	CASIQGARNTEAFF
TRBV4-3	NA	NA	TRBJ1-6	TGCGCCAGCAGCCAAGCCGTCGGCCTAGAATCACCCCTCCACTTT	CASSQAVGLESPLHF
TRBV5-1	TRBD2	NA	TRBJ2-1	TGCGCCAGCAGCTGGACTAGCGGGGGCTACAATGAGCAGTTCTTC	CASSWTSGGYNEQFF
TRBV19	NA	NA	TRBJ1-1	TGTGCCAGTAGTCAGACAGTGAACACTGAAGCTTTCTTT	CASSQTVNTEAFF